This TCR beta chain was retrieved from a study of blood T cell repertoires in COVID-19. Study background: Collection of acute and convalescent COVID-19 samples took place in the United States, Italy and Spain. T cells, B-cell-depleted T cells, or PBMCs provided the cDNA or gDNA that served as material.

As originally analysed: How many nucleated cells were present was estimated from reference gene primer amplification. Sequenced by immunoSEQ multiplex PCR; TCRdb stores in-frame clones only, minus some. That table is the source of V, J and clone size, and D and trimming were worked out from the DNA. The profile shows under 300,000 clones, around 86% of them singletons. Participants were placed into cohorts based on the clinical history they reported. Germline assignment: CDR1 SGHTA and CDR2 FQGNSA. V gave up 5 bases and J gave up 3 bases, with 11 bases separating them. The length of the CDR3 is 14 residues.

This TCR was recovered from a woman in her forties or fifties who had recovered from COVID-19. The V gene is TRBV7-2, the J gene TRBJ1-5, with D tentatively TRBD1 (5 bases). The sample comprised PBMCs or T cells enriched from blood (not recorded which). CDR3 DNA sequence: TGTGCCAGCAGCCTCGACAGTCCCAATCAGCCCCAGCATTTT. Translated, it gives CASSLDSPNQPQHF.